Here is one T cell receptor (beta chain) with its context. Antigen: not known. Produced via immunoSEQ multiplex PCR; TCRdb's table is partial and in-frame only. The sample lists around 23,000 clones, about 86% occurring once. Trimming shortened V by 2 bases and J by 4 bases, and 15 bases separated the two germline ends. CDR1 and CDR2 (germline): MNHEY, SVGAGI. This CDR3 comprises 16 residues. The time point is: newly diagnosed, previously untreated cHL patient sample. Isolated CD8+ T cells were derived from thawed PBMCs through magnetic negative selection. The authors used newly diagnosed, untreated classical Hodgkin lymphoma PBMCs as comparison. This sample is part of a study of PD-1 blockade in classical Hodgkin lymphoma. Study-level results: Lower baseline TCR diversity was reported for newly diagnosed patients than for healthy donors. Undefined causes, possibly disease activity or prior therapy, underlie the repertoire differences.

The clonotype was recovered from a human donor with classical Hodgkin lymphoma. The chain combines TRBV6-5 with TRBJ2-4; a weak D match, TRBD2 (5 bases). Sequencing was carried out using CD8+ T cells from blood. In nucleotides, the CDR3 is TGTGCCAGCAGTTACGGGCGGGTAGCCGCAAAAAACATTCAGTACTTC. It encodes CASSYGRVAAKNIQYF.